Each of the 5 T cell receptor beta chains below was sequenced from the same sample in a study of blood T cell repertoires in COVID-19. The table came from immunoSEQ multiplex PCR; TCRdb's copy has only in-frame clones and leaves some out. The data contain 450,000 to 500,000 clones, 75% to 90% of them singletons. The sequencing input was peripheral blood. These receptors were obtained from a human donor in a cohort sampled during active COVID-19.

This chain connects TRBV4-1 to TRBJ2-7, with D hard to call. CDR1 is MGHRA, CDR2 YSYEKL, per germline. V lost 1 base and J 3 bases, leaving 16 bases between the germline ends. This CDR3 is built from 16 residues. The CDR3 reads CASSQAPSQAYYEQYF. The CDR3 nucleotides read TGCGCCAGCAGCCAAGCCCCGAGCCAGGCTTACTACGAGCAGTACTTC.

The rearrangement joins TRBV9 to TRBJ2-1, with 7 bases identical to TRBD2. This CDR3 contains 14 residues. The junction had 5 bases not matched to a gene; V was cut back by 4 bases and J by 4 bases. CDR1 is SGDLS, CDR2 YYNGEE, per germline. CDR3 in amino acids: CASSPTSVYNEQFF. The CDR3 coding sequence is TGTGCCAGCAGCCCAACTAGCGTGTACAATGAGCAGTTCTTC.

The chain carries TRBV14 and TRBJ2-3; possible D gene TRBD1, 6 bases. This CDR3 contains 15 residues. V dropped 1 base and J dropped 3 bases, with 11 bases sitting between them. Per the germline V gene, CDR1 is SGHDN and CDR2 is FVKESK. This chain's CDR3 is CASSQGWTETDTQYF. The CDR3 nucleotides read TGTGCCAGCAGCCAAGGGTGGACAGAGACAGATACGCAGTATTTT.

The chain links TRBV21-1 to TRBJ2-7; TRBD2 reflects the table's D call only, with no check against the DNA. TRBV21-1 is designated a pseudogene. The CDR3 extends over 16 amino acids. The DNA of the CDR3 is TGTGCCAGCAGCAAAGTCGGTCTAGCGGGAGGCTACGAGCAGTACTTC. It translates to CASSKVGLAGGYEQYF.

A few counts support this clone. J is TRBJ1-1 and V is TRBV5-1; possible D gene TRBD1, 6 bases. The CDR3 runs 15 residues. Germline V gives CDR1 SGHRS, CDR2 YFSETQ. Trimming removed 3 bases from V and 0 bases from J, with 12 bases in between. In DNA form, the CDR3 reads TGCGCCAGCAGCTCCTTAACAGGGCTGAACACTGAAGCTTTCTTT. It is translated as CASSSLTGLNTEAFF.